The present T cell receptor beta chain was sequenced within a study of T cells after yellow fever vaccination. Study-wide findings and caveats: FACS-sorted repertoires could harbor abundant contaminating bulk-population clonotypes. Reappearing after the booster were most of the clones from primary vaccination (about 95% CD4, about 87% CD8).

Researchers made TCR cDNA using 5'RACE template switching, and this step added a universal primer site and UMIs. TCRdb called the 5' RACE reads again in MiXCR, with one record for every CDR3 protein. The sample has 120,000 to 150,000 distinct CDR3 sequences, roughly 8% seen once; the top ten hold approximately 0.78%. V was cut by 3 bases and J by 8 bases, with 8 bases left in between. Per germline, CDR1 SGHAT and CDR2 FQNNGV. This CDR3 spans 12 amino acids. This clonotype was counted many times. Its specificity is not known. This sequence joins TRBV11-2 and TRBJ2-1; no clear D gene. The sample in question was CD4+ T cells sorted from PBMCs, obtained 5 days after the yellow fever booster vaccination. The clonotype was recovered from a young man who received the YFV17D yellow fever vaccine. CDR3: CASSFGLDEQFF. CDR3 nucleotide sequence: TGTGCCAGCAGCTTCGGATTGGATGAGCAGTTCTTC.